Below are 20 T cell receptor beta chains sequenced from a single sample in a study of blood T cell repertoires in COVID-19. Generated by immunoSEQ multiplex PCR, the TCRdb table keeps only in-frame clones and is missing some. The sample includes over 150,000 clones, roughly 88% of them seen just once. Sequencing used peripheral blood. These receptors originate from a woman in her thirties or forties with COVID-19, enrolled during active disease.

The rearrangement links TRBV11-2 to TRBJ1-6; D may be TRBD1 (5 bases). Trimming shortened V by 5 bases and J by 17 bases, and 16 bases separated the two germline ends. The CDR3 has 12 amino acids. The germline V gene encodes CDR1 SGHAT and CDR2 FQNNGV. CDR3: CASSPAGHRFHF. Here the CDR3 DNA reads TGTGCCAGCAGCCCAGCGGGGCACCGTTTCCACTTT.

The chain couples TRBV5-8 to TRBJ2-3; 9 bases agree with TRBD2. J lost 0 bases, V lost 0 bases, and 5 bases had no gene match. The CDR3 has 17 amino acids. The germline V gene has CDR1 SGHTS and CDR2 YDEGEE. The CDR3 bases are TGTGCCAGCAGCTTGGAGGTGACTAGCGGAAGCACAGATACGCAGTATTTT. Protein product: CASSLEVTSGSTDTQYF.

The chain uses TRBV9 and TRBJ2-3; 7 bases are shared with TRBD1. The trim removed 0 bases at V and 6 bases at J, leaving 13 bases unmatched. The CDR3 sequence is 17 residues long. Germline-derived CDR1 and CDR2 are SGDLS and YYNGEE. The CDR3 spells CASSVAGPGQRGDTQYF. The CDR3, as DNA: TGTGCCAGCAGCGTAGCGGGCCCGGGACAGAGGGGGGATACGCAGTATTTT.

The rearrangement uses TRBV6-2 or TRBV6-3 and TRBJ2-7, with D hard to call. V was pared by 5 bases and J by 5 bases, with 16 bases between. The CDR3 extends over 14 amino acids. The germline V gene encodes CDR1 MNHEY and CDR2 SVGEGT. The CDR3 DNA is TGTGCCAGCAGTAGGCGGCTTCGAGACCACGAGCAGTACTTC. Its protein is CASSRRLRDHEQYF.

In DNA form, the CDR3 reads TGTGCCAGCAGTGAGGGACAGGGATTCTACGAGCAGTACTTC. This gives the protein CASSEGQGFYEQYF. This rearrangement joins TRBV6-1 to TRBJ2-7; 9 nucleotides agree with TRBD1. V lost 3 bases and J lost 3; bases outside the gene matches: 3. This CDR3 region has 14 residues. In germline, CDR1 is MNHNS, CDR2 SASEGT.

The chain uses TRBV19 and TRBJ1-2, with TRBD1 matching over 7 bases. Germline V gene data show CDR1 as LNHDA and CDR2 as SQIVND (reference sequence). The CDR3 is 16 residues long. The V gene end was trimmed by 5 bases and the J gene end by 4 bases; junction bases not matched to a gene: 13. The CDR3 coding sequence is TGTGCCAGTAGTCAGATTCTCCGGGACAGCAGCTATGGCTACACCTTC. It is translated as CASSQILRDSSYGYTF.

The V gene is TRBV27, the J gene TRBJ1-2, with D perhaps TRBD1 (5 bases). V was cut by 0 bases and J by 4 bases, with 18 bases left in between. From germline, CDR1 is MNHEY and CDR2 SMNVEV (reference sequence). The length of the CDR3 is 17 residues. The CDR3 nucleotides are TGTGCCAGCAGTTTATCTAAGCAGGGTGATGGGGTCTATGGCTACACCTTC. This codes for CASSLSKQGDGVYGYTF.

This chain connects TRBV11-2 to TRBJ1-1; 10 bases agree with TRBD1. J was trimmed by 11 bases and V by 5 bases; bases with no gene match: 11. In germline, CDR1 is SGHAT, CDR2 FQNNGV. The CDR3 has 14 amino acids. CDR3 in amino acids: CASSNRQGAPRAFF. CDR3 nucleotides: TGTGCCAGCAGCAACCGACAGGGGGCGCCGAGGGCTTTCTTT.

The rearrangement uses TRBV28 and TRBJ2-3, with 14 bases aligning to TRBD2. The CDR3 runs to 16 residues. After removal of 5 bases from V and 3 bases from J, the junction contained 4 bases not matched to a gene. Germline CDR1 reads MDHEN; CDR2 reads SYDVKM. Here the CDR3 DNA reads TGTGCCAGCAGTGTGGGACTAGCGGGAGAGACAGATACGCAGTATTTT. Protein product: CASSVGLAGETDTQYF.

The chain recombines TRBV14 with TRBJ1-5, with TRBD1 as a possible D gene (5 bases). The CDR3 spans 15 residues. Germline assignment: CDR1 SGHDN and CDR2 FVKESK. Trimming took off 4 bases at V and 6 bases at J, with 16 bases between the two ends. The CDR3 reads CASSPHGAQGQPQHF. The CDR3 nucleotides read TGTGCCAGCAGCCCTCACGGTGCTCAGGGTCAGCCCCAGCATTTT.

The chain couples TRBV6-6 to TRBJ2-5, with TRBD2 matching over 7 bases. With 3 bases clipped from V and 2 bases from J, the junction kept 9 bases outside the gene matches. From germline, CDR1 is MNHNY and CDR2 SVGAGI (reference sequence). The CDR3 is made up of 16 amino acids. The CDR3 here is CASSYFGLDFQETQYF. The CDR3 nucleotides are TGTGCCAGCAGTTATTTCGGACTAGACTTTCAAGAGACCCAGTACTTC.

V and J are TRBV5-4 and TRBJ1-1; 11 bases match TRBD1. Germline V gene data show CDR1 as SGHNT and CDR2 as YYREEE (reference sequence). This CDR3 region has 14 residues. After removal of 3 bases from V and 9 bases from J, the junction contained 7 bases not matched to a gene. This CDR3 is CASSSRTGGPKAFF. The CDR3 nucleotides read TGTGCCAGCAGCTCCCGGACAGGGGGCCCCAAAGCTTTCTTT.

The J gene is TRBJ2-7, the V gene TRBV5-4, with 7 nucleotides matching TRBD1. Losses at the gene ends were 3 bases for V and 6 bases for J; bases not matched to a gene: 12. The CDR3 runs to 15 residues. Germline V gives CDR1 SGHNT, CDR2 YYREEE (reference sequence). The CDR3 DNA reads as TGTGCCAGCAGCTATCCGAGACAGGGAACGGGCGAGCAGTACTTC. Encoded protein: CASSYPRQGTGEQYF.

The CDR3: CASRKTGGNQPQHF. CDR3 coding DNA: TGTGCCAGCAGGAAGACAGGGGGCAATCAGCCCCAGCATTTT. The chain combines TRBV21-1 with TRBJ1-5; TRBD1, the table's D call, was not compared with the DNA. TRBV21-1 is labeled a pseudogene. There are 14 residues in the CDR3.

V usage is TRBV5-1 and J usage is TRBJ2-2, with TRBD1 matching over 7 bases. The CDR3 runs 12 residues. The V and J ends lost 4 bases and 9 bases, in that order; junction bases with no gene match: 3. Germline-derived CDR1 and CDR2 are SGHRS and YFSETQ. The CDR3 region has the DNA TGCGCCAGCAGCCCGGGACAGTGGGAGCTGTTTTTT. It translates to CASSPGQWELFF.

V gene TRBV2 combines with J gene TRBJ1-1; D is unclear. V was pared by 4 bases and J by 5 bases, with 8 bases between. There are 12 residues in the CDR3. In germline, CDR1 is SNHLY, CDR2 FYNNEI. The DNA for the CDR3 is TGTGCCAGCAGTGGCGGAGGGACTGAAGCTTTCTTT. It yields the protein CASSGGGTEAFF.

This clone was counted only a few times. The chain combines TRBV6-6 with TRBJ1-1; 7 positions match TRBD1. Trimming took 6 bases from V and 6 from J; bases not matched to a gene: 7. Germline CDR1 is MNHNY and CDR2 is SVGAGI (reference sequence). This CDR3 is built from 13 residues. CDR3 sequence reads: CASSPGQVSEAFF. The DNA of the CDR3 is TGTGCCAGCAGCCCCGGACAGGTTTCTGAAGCTTTCTTT.

This chain links TRBV5-1 with TRBJ2-2; TRBD2 aligns across 7 bases. The V segment lost 0 bases and the J segment 4 bases; nucleotides outside the gene matches: 15. Germline CDR1 reads SGHRS; CDR2 reads YFSETQ. This CDR3 comprises 19 residues. CDR3 sequence reads: CASSLAPLLTSWSTGELFF. The CDR3, as DNA: TGCGCCAGCAGCTTGGCCCCCTTATTGACTAGCTGGTCCACCGGGGAGCTGTTTTTT.

The CDR3 loop reads CASSEAPLNYGYTF. DNA for the CDR3: TGCGCCAGCAGTGAGGCCCCCCTAAACTATGGCTACACCTTC. The chain is built from TRBV10-1 and TRBJ1-2; D is unresolved. This CDR3 comprises 14 residues. Germline CDR1 is WNHNN and CDR2 is SYGVQD (reference sequence). V shed 2 bases and J shed 2 bases, with 9 bases lying between them.

The chain employs TRBV29-1 and TRBJ2-7; a possible D gene is TRBD2 (5 bases). This CDR3 is 14 amino acids long. The V gene lost 0 bases and the J gene lost 3 bases, with 12 bases spanning the gap. CDR1 and CDR2 (germline): SQVTM, ANQGSEA. As DNA, the CDR3 is TGCAGCGTTGAAGATCGGGGATTAGGCTACGAGCAGTACTTC. This translates into CSVEDRGLGYEQYF.